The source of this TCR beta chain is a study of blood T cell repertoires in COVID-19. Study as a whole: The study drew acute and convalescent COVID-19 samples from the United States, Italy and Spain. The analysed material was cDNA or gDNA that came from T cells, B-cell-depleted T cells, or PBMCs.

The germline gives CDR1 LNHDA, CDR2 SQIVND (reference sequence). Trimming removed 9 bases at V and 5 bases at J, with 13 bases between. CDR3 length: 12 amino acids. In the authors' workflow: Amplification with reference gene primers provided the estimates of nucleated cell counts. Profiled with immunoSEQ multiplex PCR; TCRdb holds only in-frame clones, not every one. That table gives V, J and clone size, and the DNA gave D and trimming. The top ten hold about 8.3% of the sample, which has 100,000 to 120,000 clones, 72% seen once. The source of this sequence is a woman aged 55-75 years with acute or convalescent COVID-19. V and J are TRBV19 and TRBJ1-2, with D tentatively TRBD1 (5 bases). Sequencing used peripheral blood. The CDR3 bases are TGTGCCAGCAAAAGTCGACAGTATGGCTACACCTTC. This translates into CASKSRQYGYTF.